These 9 T cell receptor beta chains originate from one sample sequenced in a study of spatial heterogeneity in lung cancer. TCRdb processed the 5' RACE reads anew with MiXCR; each CDR3 protein has one entry. The data hold around 8,700 distinct CDR3 sequences, with about 6% observed a single time. Sample time point: sample taken at primary tumor resection. Whole-study findings and limits: Counts of expanded alpha and beta TCRs within tumors tracked the tumor nonsynonymous mutation count.

The antigens these receptors bind are not known. The sequences come from lung tumor tissue, collected at surgery. Every receptor here comes from a female donor with early-stage non-small cell lung cancer.

In this sample, this clonotype is medium-sized. The chain carries TRBV6-1 and TRBJ2-5, with D perhaps TRBD1 or TRBD2 (5 bases each). The V end lost 9 bases, the J end lost 3 bases, and 14 bases lay between the germline ends. The CDR3 totals 13 residues. Germline CDR1 MNHNS, CDR2 SASEGT. CDR3 region: CASVRGSEETQYF. The CDR3 nucleotides read TGTGCCAGTGTGAGGGGTTCGGAAGAGACCCAGTACTTC.

Within the sample, this clonotype is medium-sized. The chain carries TRBV10-1 and TRBJ1-1, with TRBD1 matching over 9 bases. This CDR3 region has 15 residues. CDR1 and CDR2 (germline): WNHNN, SYGVQD (reference sequence). J was trimmed by 1 base and V by 5 bases; bases with no gene match: 5. CDR3 sequence reads: CASSPRQGGNTEAFF. CDR3 in DNA: TGCGCCAGCAGTCCACGACAGGGGGGGAACACTGAAGCTTTCTTT.

Only a few counts were recorded for this clonotype. The chain carries TRBV6-1 and TRBJ2-1; the match to TRBD2 covers 7 bases. The CDR3 length is 16 residues. Germline V CDR1 and CDR2: MNHNS, SASEGT. Losses at the gene ends were 2 bases for V and 5 bases for J; bases not matched to a gene: 9. CDR3 sequence: CASSEPQSAGDNEQFF. The CDR3 DNA reads TGTGCCAGCAGTGAACCCCAATCCGCGGGGGACAATGAGCAGTTCTTC.

This clonotype showed up many times. This chain uses TRBV4-1 with TRBJ2-7; 8 positions match TRBD2. V lost 0 bases, J lost 2 bases, and 3 bases stayed unmatched. This CDR3 region has 15 residues. CDR1 and CDR2 (germline): MGHRA, YSYEKL. CDR3 residues: CASSQDTGGPYEQYF. DNA for the CDR3: TGCGCCAGCAGCCAAGATACGGGAGGGCCCTACGAGCAGTACTTC.

This clonotype was seen at least ten times. The rearrangement uses TRBV11-2 and TRBJ1-4; possibly TRBD1 for D (5 bases). Trimming pared 6 bases from V and 14 bases from J, leaving 16 bases between. The CDR3 is 12 residues long. Germline V gene data show CDR1 as SGHAT and CDR2 as FQNNGV. The CDR3 loop is CASRRTDGALFF. CDR3 in DNA: TGTGCCAGCAGACGGACGGACGGGGCCCTGTTTTTT.

This clonotype was counted ten times or more. Here the CDR3 DNA reads TGTGCCAGCAGCTTGGATTGGTTAGCGGGAGCTGCCGGTACGCAGTATTTT. Its protein product is CASSLDWLAGAAGTQYF. The chain has TRBV5-5 and TRBJ2-3; 9 bases are shared with TRBD2. V was pared by 0 bases and J by 8 bases, with 13 bases of the junction left unmatched. Germline CDR1 SGHKS, CDR2 YYEKEE (reference sequence). The CDR3 consists of 17 residues.

In its sample, this clonotype was seen many times. The rearrangement links TRBV11-2 to TRBJ1-1, with 9 bases matching TRBD1. The length of the CDR3 is 16 residues. V gave up 4 bases and J gave up 11 bases; unmatched junction bases: 17. The germline CDR1 and CDR2 sequences are SGHAT and FQNNGV. This CDR3 reads CASSSTPTGGFKEAFF. The CDR3 DNA reads as TGTGCCAGCAGCTCCACCCCGACAGGGGGGTTTAAGGAGGCTTTCTTT. Variable domain in full (rest from reference TRBV11-2 and TRBJ1-1): EAGVAQSPRYKIIEKRQSVAFWCNPISGHATLYWYQQILGQGPKLLIQFQNNGVVDDSQLPKDRFSAERLKGVDSTLKIQPAKLEDSAVYLCASSSTPTGGFKEAFFGQGTRLTVV.

This clonotype was observed at least ten times. V gene TRBV4-3 combines with J gene TRBJ2-5; the D gene could be TRBD1 or TRBD2 (5 bases each). Germline lookup yields CDR1 LGHNA and CDR2 YSLEER. The CDR3 is 15 amino acids. Trimming left V 1 base short and J 5 bases short, with 14 bases between. CDR3 nucleotides: TGCGCCAGCAGCCAAGTGTTCGGGGCCTGGGAGACCCAGTACTTC. Its translation is CASSQVFGAWETQYF.

In its sample, this clonotype is medium-sized. The chain employs TRBV15 and TRBJ1-2; no firm D call. Per the germline V gene, CDR1 is LNHNV and CDR2 is YYDKDF (reference sequence). This CDR3 contains 13 residues. Trimming stripped 4 bases from V and 4 bases from J, with 10 bases between. The CDR3: CATSNGIGYGYTF. The CDR3 DNA sequence: TGTGCCACCAGCAATGGGATCGGCTATGGCTACACCTTC.